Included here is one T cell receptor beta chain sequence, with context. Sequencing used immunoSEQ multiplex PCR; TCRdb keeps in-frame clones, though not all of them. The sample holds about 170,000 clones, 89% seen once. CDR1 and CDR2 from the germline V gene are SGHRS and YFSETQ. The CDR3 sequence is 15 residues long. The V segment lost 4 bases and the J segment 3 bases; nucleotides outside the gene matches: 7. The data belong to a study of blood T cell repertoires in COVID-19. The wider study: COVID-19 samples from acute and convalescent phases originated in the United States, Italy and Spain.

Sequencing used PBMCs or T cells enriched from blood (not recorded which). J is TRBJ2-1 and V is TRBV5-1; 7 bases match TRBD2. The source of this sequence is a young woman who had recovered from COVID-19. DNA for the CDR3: TGCGCCAGCAGCACCTCTAGCGGCAACTACAATGAGCAGTTCTTC. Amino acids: CASSTSSGNYNEQFF. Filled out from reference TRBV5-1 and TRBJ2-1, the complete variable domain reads KAGVTQTPRYLIKTRGQQVTLSCSPISGHRSVSWYQQTPGQGLQFLFEYFSETQRNKGNFPGRFSGRQFSNSRSEMNVSTLELGDSALYLCASSTSSGNYNEQFFGPGTRLTVL.